Sequencing of this TCR beta chain was carried out in a study of OX40 agonist ivuxolimab in advanced cancers. Blood got drawn at baseline, again on cycle 4 day 1, and then on cycle 7 day 1. V was clipped by 5 bases and J by 5 bases, with 13 bases between them. Germline loops: CDR1 SQVTM, CDR2 ANQGSEA. The CDR3 is made up of 12 amino acids. The repertoire was sequenced with immunoSEQ multiplex PCR; TCRdb's copy has only in-frame clones and lacks some. Altogether around 100,000 clones are present, about 87% being singletons, with the ten largest covering roughly 1.6%. The genes are TRBV29-1 and TRBJ2-7, with D tentatively TRBD1 or TRBD2 (5 bases each). The receptor was derived from an adult with an advanced solid tumor such as melanoma, head and neck, liver or kidney cancer. This sample comprised CD4+ or CD8+ T cells sorted from blood, obtained in a trial of the OX40 agonist ivuxolimab. The CDR3 DNA follows: TGCAGCGTTTATGGGGGATCCAACGAGCAGTACTTC. Translation: CSVYGGSNEQYF.